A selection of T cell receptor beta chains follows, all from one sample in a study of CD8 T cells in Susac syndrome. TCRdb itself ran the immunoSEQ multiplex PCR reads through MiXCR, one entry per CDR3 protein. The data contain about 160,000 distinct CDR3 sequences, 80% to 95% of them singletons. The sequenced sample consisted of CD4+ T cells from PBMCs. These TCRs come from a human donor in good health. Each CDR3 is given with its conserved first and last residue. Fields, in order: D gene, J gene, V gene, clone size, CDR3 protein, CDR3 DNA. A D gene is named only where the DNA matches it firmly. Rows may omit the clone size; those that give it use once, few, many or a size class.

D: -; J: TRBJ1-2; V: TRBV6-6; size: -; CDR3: CASITGNYGYTF; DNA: TGTGCCAGCATCACAGGGAACTATGGCTACACCTTC
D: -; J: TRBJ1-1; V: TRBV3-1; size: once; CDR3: CASSQETKAFF; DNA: TGTGCCAGCAGCCAGGAAACCAAAGCTTTCTTT
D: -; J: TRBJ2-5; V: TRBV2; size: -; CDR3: CATGTQETQYF; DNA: TGTGCCACCGGGACCCAAGAGACCCAGTACTTC
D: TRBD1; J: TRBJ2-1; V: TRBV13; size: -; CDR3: CASSLTGIGEQFF; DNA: TGTGCCAGCAGCCTGACAGGGATCGGTGAGCAGTTCTTC
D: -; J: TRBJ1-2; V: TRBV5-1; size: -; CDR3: CASSLVQGQGYTF; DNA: TGCGCCAGCAGCTTGGTCCAGGGGCAAGGCTACACCTTC
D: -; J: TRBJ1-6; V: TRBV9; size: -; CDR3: CASTPGPSRDSPLHF; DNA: TGTGCCAGCACTCCGGGCCCGTCCAGGGATTCACCCCTCCACTTT
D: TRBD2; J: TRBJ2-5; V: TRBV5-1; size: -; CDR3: CASSLDPGGETQYF; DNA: TGCGCCAGCAGCTTGGATCCGGGGGGGGAGACCCAGTACTTC
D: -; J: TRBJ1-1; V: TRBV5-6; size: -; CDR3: CASAGGAIETEAFF; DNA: TGTGCCAGCGCCGGGGGGGCCATTGAGACTGAAGCTTTCTTT
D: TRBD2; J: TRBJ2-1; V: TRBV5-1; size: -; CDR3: CASSYSGDLNEQFF; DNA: TGCGCCAGCAGCTATAGCGGGGACCTCAATGAGCAGTTCTTC
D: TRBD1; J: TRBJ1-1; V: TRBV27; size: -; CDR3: CASSLGTGGEAFF; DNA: TGTGCCAGCAGTTTAGGGACAGGGGGCGAAGCTTTCTTT